The T cell receptor beta chain described here comes from a study of CD8 T cells in cerebrospinal fluid in Alzheimer's disease. Findings of the study overall: In mild cognitive impairment or Alzheimer's disease, the biggest CSF clone made up more TCRs than in controls.

The CDR3 totals 14 residues. The germline V gene has CDR1 SGHDT and CDR2 YYEEEE. This clonotype is deemed medium-sized (0.01 to 0.1%) by its frequency. The antigen is not known. Profiling of CSF cells used 10X single-cell V(D)J plus 5' expression. TCRdb reprocessed the 10x single-cell sequencing reads and reports one entry per CDR3 protein, with no DNA. The repertoire table contains about 1,200 distinct CDR3 sequences. The origin of this receptor is a human donor with Alzheimer's disease. Sequencing was performed on cerebrospinal fluid. This chain connects TRBV5-6 to TRBJ1-3. CDR3 sequence: CASSSDSTGNTIYF.